This T cell receptor beta chain comes out of a study of T cells in Graves' hyperthyroidism and ophthalmopathy. Overall study results and limits: Ophthalmopathy was predicted by the model a median of roughly 6 months ahead of onset.

Germline-derived CDR1 and CDR2 are SGHKS and YYEKEE (reference sequence). The CDR3 is made up of 17 amino acids. The junction had 9 bases not matched to a gene; V was cut back by 5 bases and J by 1 base. Researchers amplified the TCR beta CDR3 regions from RNA transcripts. The study used the HTBI primer set for a first-round RT-PCR of the TCR CDR3. TCRdb re-analysed the multiplex PCR reads in MiXCR, keeping a single row per CDR3 protein. The data hold about 340,000 distinct CDR3 sequences, with roughly 18% observed a single time. Comments on this clonotype: Its antigen remains unidentified.

The gene calls are TRBV5-5 and TRBJ2-4, with 10 nucleotides matching TRBD1. The sequence was obtained from a woman in her fifties or sixties with Graves' hyperthyroidism. Sequenced material: blood. DNA of the CDR3: TGTGCCAGCAGGGTGGACAGGGGGTCTCTGGCCAAAAACATTCAGTACTTC. This gives the protein CASRVDRGSLAKNIQYF.